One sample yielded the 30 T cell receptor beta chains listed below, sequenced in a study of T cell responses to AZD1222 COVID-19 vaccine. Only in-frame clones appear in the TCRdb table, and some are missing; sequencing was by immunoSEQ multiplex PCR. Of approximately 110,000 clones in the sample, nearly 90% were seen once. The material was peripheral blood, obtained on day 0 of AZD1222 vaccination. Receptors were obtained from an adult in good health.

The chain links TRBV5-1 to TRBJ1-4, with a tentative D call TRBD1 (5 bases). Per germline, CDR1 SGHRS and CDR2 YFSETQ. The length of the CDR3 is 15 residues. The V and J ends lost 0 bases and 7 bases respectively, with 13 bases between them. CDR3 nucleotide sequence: TGCGCCAGCAGCTTGGGGCAGGGATCGAGTGAAAAACTGTTTTTT. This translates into CASSLGQGSSEKLFF.

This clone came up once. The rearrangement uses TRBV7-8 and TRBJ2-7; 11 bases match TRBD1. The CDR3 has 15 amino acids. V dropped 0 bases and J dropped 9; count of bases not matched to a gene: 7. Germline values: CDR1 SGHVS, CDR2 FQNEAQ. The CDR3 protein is CASSLADRGHLGQYF. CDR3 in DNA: TGTGCCAGCAGCTTAGCGGACAGGGGGCATCTTGGGCAGTACTTC.

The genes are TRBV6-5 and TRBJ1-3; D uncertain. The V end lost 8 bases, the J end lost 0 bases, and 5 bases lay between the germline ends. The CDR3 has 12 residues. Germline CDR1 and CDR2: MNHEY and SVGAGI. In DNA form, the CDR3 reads TGTGCCAGCCACAACTCTGGAAACACCATATATTTT. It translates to CASHNSGNTIYF.

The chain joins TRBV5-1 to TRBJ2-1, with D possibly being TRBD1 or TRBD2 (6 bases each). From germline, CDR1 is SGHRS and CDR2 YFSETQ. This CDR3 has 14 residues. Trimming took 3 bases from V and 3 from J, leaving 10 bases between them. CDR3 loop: CASSWRDNYNEQFF. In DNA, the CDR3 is TGCGCCAGCAGCTGGCGGGACAACTACAATGAGCAGTTCTTC.

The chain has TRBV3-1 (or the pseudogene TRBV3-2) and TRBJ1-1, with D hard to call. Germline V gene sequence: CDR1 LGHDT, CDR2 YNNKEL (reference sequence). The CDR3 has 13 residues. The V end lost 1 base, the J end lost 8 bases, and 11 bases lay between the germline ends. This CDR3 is CASSQVLLREAFF. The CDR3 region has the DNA TGTGCCAGCAGCCAAGTTTTACTTCGGGAAGCTTTCTTT.

In DNA form, the CDR3 reads TGTGCCAGCAGTTTAGGGTCTCCGGAGGGCTATGGCTACACCTTC. This encodes CASSLGSPEGYGYTF. J is TRBJ1-2 and V is TRBV28; no firm D call. The V gene's germline CDR1 is MDHEN and CDR2 SYDVKM. This CDR3 is built from 15 residues. Trimming shortened V by 2 bases and J by 4 bases, and 14 bases separated the two germline ends.

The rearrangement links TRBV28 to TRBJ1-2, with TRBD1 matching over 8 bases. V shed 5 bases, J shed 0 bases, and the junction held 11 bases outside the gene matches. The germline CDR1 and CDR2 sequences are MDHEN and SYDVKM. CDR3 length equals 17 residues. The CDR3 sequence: CASSPTGGSPSNYGYTF. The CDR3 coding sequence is TGTGCCAGCAGTCCCACAGGGGGGTCCCCTTCTAACTATGGCTACACCTTC.

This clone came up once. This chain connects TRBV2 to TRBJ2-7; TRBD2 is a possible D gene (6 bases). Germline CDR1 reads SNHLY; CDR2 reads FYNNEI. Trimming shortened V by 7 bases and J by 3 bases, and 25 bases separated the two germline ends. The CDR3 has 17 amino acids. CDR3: CASIQRAEPRPYYEQYF. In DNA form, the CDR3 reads TGTGCCAGCATCCAGCGGGCGGAACCCAGACCTTACTACGAGCAGTACTTC. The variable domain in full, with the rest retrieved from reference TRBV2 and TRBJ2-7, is EPEVTQTPSHQVTQMGQEVILRCVPISNHLYFYWYRQILGQKVEFLVSFYNNEISEKSEIFDDQFSVERPDGSNFTLKIRSTKLEDSAMYFCASIQRAEPRPYYEQYFGPGTRLTVT.

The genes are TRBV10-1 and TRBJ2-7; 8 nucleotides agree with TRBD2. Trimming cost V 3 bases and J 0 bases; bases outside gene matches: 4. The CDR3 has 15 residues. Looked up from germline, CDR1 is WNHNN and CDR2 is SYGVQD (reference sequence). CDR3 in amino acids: CASSDSGGSSYEQYF. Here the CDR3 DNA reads TGCGCCAGCAGTGATTCGGGGGGGAGCTCCTACGAGCAGTACTTC.

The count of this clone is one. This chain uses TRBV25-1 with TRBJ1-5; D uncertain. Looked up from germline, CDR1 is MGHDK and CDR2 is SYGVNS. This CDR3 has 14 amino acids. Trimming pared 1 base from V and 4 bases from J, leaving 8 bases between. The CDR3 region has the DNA TGTGCCAGCAGTGAATGGGCAGAAAATCAGCCCCAGCATTTT. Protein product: CASSEWAENQPQHF.

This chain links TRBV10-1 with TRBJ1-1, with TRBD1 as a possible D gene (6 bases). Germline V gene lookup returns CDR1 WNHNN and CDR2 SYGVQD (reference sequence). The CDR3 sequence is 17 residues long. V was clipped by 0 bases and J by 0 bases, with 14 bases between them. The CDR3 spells CASSESGAGKLNTEAFF. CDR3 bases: TGCGCCAGCAGTGAGTCGGGGGCAGGAAAACTGAACACTGAAGCTTTCTTT.

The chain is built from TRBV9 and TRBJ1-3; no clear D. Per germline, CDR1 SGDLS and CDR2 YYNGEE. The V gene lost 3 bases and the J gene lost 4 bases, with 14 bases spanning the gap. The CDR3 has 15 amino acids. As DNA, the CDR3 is TGTGCCAGCAGCGGGCCGGACTTGTCCGGAAACACCATATATTTT. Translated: CASSGPDLSGNTIYF.

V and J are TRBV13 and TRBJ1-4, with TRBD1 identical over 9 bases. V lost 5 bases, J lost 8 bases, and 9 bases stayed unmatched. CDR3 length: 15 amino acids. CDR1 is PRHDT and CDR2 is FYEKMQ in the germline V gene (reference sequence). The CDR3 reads CASSITGGLGEKLFF. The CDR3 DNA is TGTGCCAGCAGCATCACAGGGGGCTTAGGAGAAAAACTGTTTTTT.

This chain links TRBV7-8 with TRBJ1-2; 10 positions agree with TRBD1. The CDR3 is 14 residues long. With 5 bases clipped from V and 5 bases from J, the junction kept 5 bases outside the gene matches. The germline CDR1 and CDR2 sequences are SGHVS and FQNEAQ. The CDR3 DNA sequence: TGTGCCAGCAGCGTAGGACAGGGGGTGTATGGCTACACCTTC. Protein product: CASSVGQGVYGYTF.

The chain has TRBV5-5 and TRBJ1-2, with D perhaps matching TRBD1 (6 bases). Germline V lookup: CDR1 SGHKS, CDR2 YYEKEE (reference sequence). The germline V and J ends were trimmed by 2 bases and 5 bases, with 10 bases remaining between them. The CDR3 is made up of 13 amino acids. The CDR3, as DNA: TGTGCCAGCAGCTTAGGGGGGGCGTATGGCTACACCTTC. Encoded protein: CASSLGGAYGYTF.

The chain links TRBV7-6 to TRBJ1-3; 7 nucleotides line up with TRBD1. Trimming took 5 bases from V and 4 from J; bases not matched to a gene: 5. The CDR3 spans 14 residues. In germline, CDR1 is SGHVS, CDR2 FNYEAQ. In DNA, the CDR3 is TGTGCCAGCAGCCCGACAGGGCTCGGAAACACCATATATTTT. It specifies CASSPTGLGNTIYF.

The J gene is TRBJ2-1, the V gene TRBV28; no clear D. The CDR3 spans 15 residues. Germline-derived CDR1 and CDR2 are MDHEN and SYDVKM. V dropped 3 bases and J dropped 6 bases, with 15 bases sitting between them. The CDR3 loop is CASSFPDLGVNEQFF. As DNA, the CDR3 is TGTGCCAGCAGTTTCCCGGATCTTGGGGTCAATGAGCAGTTCTTC.

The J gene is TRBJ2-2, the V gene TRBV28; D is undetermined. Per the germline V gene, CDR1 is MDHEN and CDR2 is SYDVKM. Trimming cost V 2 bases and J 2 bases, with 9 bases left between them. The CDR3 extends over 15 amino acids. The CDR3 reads CASSLGVANTGELFF. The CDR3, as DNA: TGTGCCAGCAGTTTAGGCGTGGCTAACACCGGGGAGCTGTTTTTT.

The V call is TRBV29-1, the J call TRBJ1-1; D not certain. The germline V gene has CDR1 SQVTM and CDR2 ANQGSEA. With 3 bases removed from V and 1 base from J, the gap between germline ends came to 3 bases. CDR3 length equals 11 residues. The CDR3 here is CSVDRNTEAFF. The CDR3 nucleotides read TGCAGCGTTGATAGGAACACTGAAGCTTTCTTT. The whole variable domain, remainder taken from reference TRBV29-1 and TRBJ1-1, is SAVISQKPSRDICQRGTSLTIQCQVDSQVTMMFWYRQQPGQSLTLIATANQGSEATYESGFVIDKFPISRPNLTFSTLTVSNMSPEDSSIYLCSVDRNTEAFFGQGTRLTVV.

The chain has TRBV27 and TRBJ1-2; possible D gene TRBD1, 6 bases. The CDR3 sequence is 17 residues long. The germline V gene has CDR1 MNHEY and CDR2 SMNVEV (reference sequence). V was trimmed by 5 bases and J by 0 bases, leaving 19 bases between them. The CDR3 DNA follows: TGTGCCAGCAGTGCCTCAGGGGTCCTATTAGCTAACTATGGCTACACCTTC. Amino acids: CASSASGVLLANYGYTF.

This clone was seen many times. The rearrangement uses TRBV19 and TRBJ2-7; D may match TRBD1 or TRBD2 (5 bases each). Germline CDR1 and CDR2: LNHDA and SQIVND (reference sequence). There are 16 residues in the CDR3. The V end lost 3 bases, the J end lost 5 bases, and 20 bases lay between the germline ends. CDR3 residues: CASSIGPGGPGHEQYF. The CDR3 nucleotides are TGTGCCAGTAGTATTGGCCCTGGAGGCCCGGGACACGAGCAGTACTTC.

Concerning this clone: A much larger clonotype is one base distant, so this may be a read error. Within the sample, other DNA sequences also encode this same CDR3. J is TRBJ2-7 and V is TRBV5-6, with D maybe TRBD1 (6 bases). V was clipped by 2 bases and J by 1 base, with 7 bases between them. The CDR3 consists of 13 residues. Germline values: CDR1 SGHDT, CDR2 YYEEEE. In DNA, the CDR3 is TGTGCCAGCAGCTTAGGACAGTCCTACGAGCAGTACTTC. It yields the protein CASSLGQSYEQYF.

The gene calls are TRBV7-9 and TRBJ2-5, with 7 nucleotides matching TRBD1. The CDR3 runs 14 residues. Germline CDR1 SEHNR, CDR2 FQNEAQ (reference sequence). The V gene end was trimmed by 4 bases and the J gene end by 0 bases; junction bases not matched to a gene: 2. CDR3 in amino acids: CASSSTGYQETQYF. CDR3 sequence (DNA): TGTGCCAGCAGCTCGACAGGGTACCAAGAGACCCAGTACTTC.

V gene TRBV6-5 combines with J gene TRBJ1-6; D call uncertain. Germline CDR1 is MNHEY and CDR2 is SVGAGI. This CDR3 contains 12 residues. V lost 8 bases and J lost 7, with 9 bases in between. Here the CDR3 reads CASSYSNSPLHF. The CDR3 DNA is TGTGCCAGCTCCTACAGCAATTCACCCCTCCACTTT.

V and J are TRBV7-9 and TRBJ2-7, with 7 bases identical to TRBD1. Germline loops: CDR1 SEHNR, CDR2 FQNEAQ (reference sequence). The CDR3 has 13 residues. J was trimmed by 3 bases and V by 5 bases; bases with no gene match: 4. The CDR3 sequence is CASSGRDSYEQYF. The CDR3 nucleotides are TGTGCCAGCAGCGGCCGGGACAGCTACGAGCAGTACTTC.

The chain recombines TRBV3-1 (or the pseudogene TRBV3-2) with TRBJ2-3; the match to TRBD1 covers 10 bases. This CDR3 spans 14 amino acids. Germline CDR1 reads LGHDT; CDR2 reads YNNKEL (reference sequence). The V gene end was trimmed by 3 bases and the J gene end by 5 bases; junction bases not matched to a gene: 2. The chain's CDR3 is CASSQGTGEDTQYF. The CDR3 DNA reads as TGTGCCAGCAGCCAGGGGACAGGGGAAGATACGCAGTATTTT.

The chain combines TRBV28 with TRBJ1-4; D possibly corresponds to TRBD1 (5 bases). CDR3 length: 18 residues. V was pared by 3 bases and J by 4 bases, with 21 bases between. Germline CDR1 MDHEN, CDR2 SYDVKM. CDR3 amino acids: CASSFPGFLGGVNEKLFF. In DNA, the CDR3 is TGTGCCAGCAGTTTCCCCGGCTTTTTAGGAGGGGTTAATGAAAAACTGTTTTTT.

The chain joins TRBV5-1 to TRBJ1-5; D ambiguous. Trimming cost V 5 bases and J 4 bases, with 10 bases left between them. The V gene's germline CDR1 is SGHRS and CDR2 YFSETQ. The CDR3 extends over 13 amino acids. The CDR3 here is CASSSSGNQPQHF. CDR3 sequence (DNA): TGCGCCAGCAGTAGTTCGGGGAATCAGCCCCAGCATTTT.

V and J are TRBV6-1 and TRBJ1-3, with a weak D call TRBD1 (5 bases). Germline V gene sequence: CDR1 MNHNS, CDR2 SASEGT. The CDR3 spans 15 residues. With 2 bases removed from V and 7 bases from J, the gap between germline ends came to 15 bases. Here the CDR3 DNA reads TGTGCCAGCAGTGAAAGGGGTTCCAGCTTGAACACCATATATTTT. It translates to CASSERGSSLNTIYF.

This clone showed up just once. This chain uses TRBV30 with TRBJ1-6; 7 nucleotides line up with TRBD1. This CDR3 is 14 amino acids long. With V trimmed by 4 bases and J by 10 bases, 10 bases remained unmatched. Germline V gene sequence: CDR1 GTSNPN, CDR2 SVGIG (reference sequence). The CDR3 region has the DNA TGTGCCTGGAATTCGGGGCAGGGGGGGTCACCCCTCCACTTT. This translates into CAWNSGQGGSPLHF.